The next 4 T cell receptor beta chains were all read from a single sample in a study of T-cell memory formation after mild COVID-19. Using its own MiXCR run on the 5' RACE reads, TCRdb lists one record per CDR3 protein. The sample includes roughly 340,000 distinct CDR3 sequences, 20% to 25% seen only once; the top ten take 20% to 25%. The sequenced material came from PBMCs or a T cell subset sorted from them (not recorded which). All receptors derive from a man younger than 35 who had mild COVID-19 (a few samples of this study predate the infection). Cell type and time point are not known.

The table lists this clonotype with a few counts. The V and J genes are TRBV5-6 and TRBJ2-2; the D gene is possibly TRBD1 (5 bases). V was shortened by 0 bases and J by 1 base, with 10 bases between the two germline ends. The germline CDR1 and CDR2 sequences are SGHDT and YYEEEE. The CDR3 contains 16 residues. The CDR3 nucleotides are TGTGCCAGCAGCTTGGACGACAGCAGGAACACCGGGGAGCTGTTTTTT. It is translated as CASSLDDSRNTGELFF.

This clonotype has a handful of counts. The chain combines TRBV5-1 with TRBJ1-2, with D hard to call. The CDR3 is 13 amino acids. The germline gives CDR1 SGHRS, CDR2 YFSETQ. Trimming removed 3 bases at V and 5 bases at J, with 11 bases between. CDR3 loop: CASSSEPEYGYTF. In DNA, the CDR3 is TGCGCCAGCAGCTCGGAGCCTGAGTATGGCTACACCTTC.

This clonotype was counted only a few times. The chain carries TRBV5-1 and TRBJ1-1; D possibly corresponds to TRBD1 (5 bases). The CDR3 loop spans 13 amino acids. Germline V gene data show CDR1 as SGHRS and CDR2 as YFSETQ. The germline V and J ends were trimmed by 5 bases and 5 bases, with 13 bases remaining between them. The CDR3 DNA sequence: TGCGCCAGCAGTTCAGGGAGGCGGACTGAAGCTTTCTTT. This gives the protein CASSSGRRTEAFF.

Only a few counts were recorded for this clonotype. The chain is built from TRBV28 and TRBJ1-4, with a tentative D call TRBD1 (6 bases). V lost 5 bases and J lost 7, with 14 bases in between. Germline CDR1 MDHEN, CDR2 SYDVKM. There are 14 residues in the CDR3. The CDR3 loop reads CASSAGTGSEKLFF. The CDR3 nucleotides are TGTGCCAGCAGTGCCGGTACAGGGTCTGAAAAACTGTTTTTT.